The rows below give T cell receptor beta chains drawn from one sample of a study of blood T cells in healthy people across ages. TCRdb recomputed calls from the 5' RACE reads with MiXCR, one row per CDR3 protein. The data contain 910,000 or so distinct CDR3 sequences, about 53% of them seen just once; the ten biggest clones take up about 21%. Source material: blood. These receptor sequences come from a woman aged 60-70 years in good health. Both conserved end residues are part of each CDR3. The D gene is left open where the match is weak. A row's size may be missing; if present it is once, few, many or a size class.

cdr3_nt cdr3_aa clone_size v_call d_call j_call
TGCGCCAGCAGCTCCCTCCCCAGGGCCCGCACAGATACGCAGTATTTT CASSSLPRARTDTQYF few TRBV4-1 NA TRBJ2-3
TGCGCCAGCAGTTTAGCGGGAGGGCCAACTGAGCAGTTCTTC CASSLAGGPTEQFF NA TRBV10-2 TRBD2 TRBJ2-1
TGTGCCAGCAGCTTGGGGACCGGGACACTTACCTACGAGCAGTACTTC CASSLGTGTLTYEQYF NA TRBV5-6 NA TRBJ2-7
TGTGCCAGCAGTTACCCGCTAGCGGGAGTCCGGGATGAGCAGTTCTTC CASSYPLAGVRDEQFF NA TRBV6-2/TRBV6-3 TRBD2 TRBJ2-1
TGCAGTGCAAACAGGCCTACCTACGAGCAGTACTTC CSANRPTYEQYF NA TRBV20-1 NA TRBJ2-7
TGTGCCAGCAGCACCTCCTGGGACTCACCCCTCCACTTT CASSTSWDSPLHF NA TRBV7-9 NA TRBJ1-6
TGCAGTGCTAGAAGGACATTCCTTTACAATGAGCAGTTCTTC CSARRTFLYNEQFF NA TRBV20-1 NA TRBJ2-1
TGTGCCAGCAGCGTAGGGCAGCGGGAGAGGGACAATGAGCAGTTCTTC CASSVGQRERDNEQFF NA TRBV9 TRBD2 TRBJ2-1
TGTGCCAGCAGTTCCCCAGTGGGAGTGGCGAATGAGCAGTTCTTC CASSSPVGVANEQFF NA TRBV12-3/TRBV12-4 NA TRBJ2-1
TGTGCCAGCAGTCATACCCGTAACAATGAGCAGTTCTTC CASSHTRNNEQFF few TRBV6-5 NA TRBJ2-1
TGTGCCAGCAGCCAAGATTCAGTACGGAGCAATCAGCCCCAGCATTTT CASSQDSVRSNQPQHF NA TRBV3-1 NA TRBJ1-5
TGTGCCAGCACCTCCTGGGAGCCTAGCGGGAGACGCGAGCAGTACTTC CASTSWEPSGRREQYF few TRBV7-2 TRBD2 TRBJ2-7
TGTGCCAGCAGTTTAGCTGGCAATCAGCCCCAGCATTTT CASSLAGNQPQHF many TRBV12-3/TRBV12-4 NA TRBJ1-5
TGTGCCAGCAGGAATTTCGGGAGGGCCCAGGACGAGCAGTACTTC CASRNFGRAQDEQYF few TRBV5-4 TRBD2 TRBJ2-7
TGCAGCGTTGAAGTAGCGGGGGCCAAGGAGACCCAGTACTTC CSVEVAGAKETQYF NA TRBV29-1 TRBD2 TRBJ2-5
TGTGCCAGCAGTAGATCGGAGGGAGATACGCAGTATTTT CASSRSEGDTQYF NA TRBV12-3/TRBV12-4 NA TRBJ2-3
TGTGCCAGCAGCCAAGGAGGGATGTATTATGAGCAGTACTTC CASSQGGMYYEQYF NA TRBV3-1 NA TRBJ2-5
TGTGCCAGCAGCTTCAGGGAGCAAGAGACCCAGTACTTC CASSFREQETQYF NA TRBV7-9 NA TRBJ2-5
TGCGCCAGCAGCGCCGGGACTAGCGCAAGCACCACGTACAATGAGCAGTTCTTC CASSAGTSASTTYNEQFF NA TRBV5-1 TRBD2 TRBJ2-1
TGCAGTGCTAGAGGCGCGGGACAGAGTAACTATGGCTACACCTTC CSARGAGQSNYGYTF NA TRBV20-1 TRBD1 TRBJ1-2
TGTACCAGCTCATCGACAGGGAGCGAGACCCAGTACTTC CTSSSTGSETQYF NA TRBV18 TRBD1 TRBJ2-5
TGTGCCAGCAGCTCACAAGACAGGGGGCAGATGGGGACCCAGTACTTC CASSSQDRGQMGTQYF NA TRBV11-2 TRBD1 TRBJ2-5
TGCAGTGCTATAGGGTGGGAGGGTAGCACAGATACGCAGTATTTT CSAIGWEGSTDTQYF NA TRBV20-1 TRBD2 TRBJ2-3
TGTGCCAGCAGCACGATTAGATCTCGTTGGGCTAGCGGGGACAATGAGCAGTTCTTC CASSTIRSRWASGDNEQFF NA TRBV27 TRBD2 TRBJ2-1
TGTGCCAGCAGTTGGGTTAGCGGATGGAGGAGCTCCTACGAGCAGTACTTC CASSWVSGWRSSYEQYF NA TRBV6-2/TRBV6-3 NA TRBJ2-7
TGTGCCAGCAGCTCAACACAGGCGGTCTACGAGCAGTACTTC CASSSTQAVYEQYF NA TRBV5-8 NA TRBJ2-7
TGTGCCAGCAGCAATGGGACCGGACCAGGCCCAGATACGCAGTATTTT CASSNGTGPGPDTQYF few TRBV21-1 NA TRBJ2-3
TGTGCCAGCAGCTTAATTTTCCCCGTGGGGGCCCGGGAGCAGTTCTTC CASSLIFPVGAREQFF NA TRBV7-9 NA TRBJ2-1
TGCAGTGCTGGCGCGGCGGAACCGCAGTTCTTC CSAGAAEPQFF NA TRBV20-1 NA TRBJ2-1
TGTGCCAGCAGTTTTTTTCCAACCGGGGAACCAAATCAGCCCCAGCATTTT CASSFFPTGEPNQPQHF NA TRBV28 NA TRBJ1-5
TGTGCCTGGGGAGCTGGGGCCAACGTCCTGACTTTC CAWGAGANVLTF NA TRBV30 NA TRBJ2-6
TGTGCCATCGAACCTGAGTTAGGGGCGAGGGAGCAGTACTTC CAIEPELGAREQYF few TRBV10-3 NA TRBJ2-7
TGTGCCAGCAGCTTATCCCCCCGAGGGGCCAACGTCCTGACTTTC CASSLSPRGANVLTF few TRBV7-3 NA TRBJ2-6
TGTGCCACCAGGGACCCGAGTTCTGGAGCTTTCTTT CATRDPSSGAFF NA TRBV24-1 NA TRBJ1-1
TGTGCCAGCAGCAAAGAAAGGGAACGAGTCTATGGCTACACCTTC CASSKERERVYGYTF NA TRBV21-1 NA TRBJ1-2
TGTGCCACCAACCCGGGACACATCAATCAGCCCCAGCATTTT CATNPGHINQPQHF NA TRBV28 NA TRBJ1-5
TGCGCCAGCAGCTTGGCTCTAGAGTGGGACCACCAGTTCTTC CASSLALEWDHQFF NA TRBV5-1 NA TRBJ2-1
TGCGCCAGCAGCTTGGGACAGGGTAACCAAGAGACCCAGTACTTC CASSLGQGNQETQYF NA TRBV5-1 TRBD1 TRBJ2-5
TGCGCCAGCAGCCAAGATGGCAGGGCATACAATGAGCAGTTCTTC CASSQDGRAYNEQFF NA TRBV4-1 NA TRBJ2-1
TGCGCCAGCAGCTTGGGAGGACAGGGATCGTCTGGGGCCAACGTCCTGACTTTC CASSLGGQGSSGANVLTF few TRBV5-1 TRBD1 TRBJ2-6
TGTGCCAGCACCCCGGTACGAGGGCTTAGCTCCTACAATGAGCAGTTCTTC CASTPVRGLSSYNEQFF NA TRBV14 NA TRBJ2-1
TGTGCCAGCAGCCAAGAATTTCCAGATCCTAGAGGCTACACCTTC CASSQEFPDPRGYTF few TRBV4-2 NA TRBJ1-2
TGCGCCAGCAGCCAACTCTCTGTCGGTCGGGATACGCAGTATTTT CASSQLSVGRDTQYF NA TRBV4-1 NA TRBJ2-3
TGCGCCAGCAGCCAAGGGGGAAATGGGCTTTCCCGCTACGAGCAGTACTTC CASSQGGNGLSRYEQYF NA TRBV4-1 NA TRBJ2-7
TGTGCCAGCAGTGCAGACAGGGCTAGTTACGAGCAGTACTTC CASSADRASYEQYF NA TRBV6-5 TRBD1 TRBJ2-7
TGTGCCAGCAGTTACCAGGGGGCCACAGATACGCAGTATTTT CASSYQGATDTQYF NA TRBV6-2/TRBV6-3 TRBD1 TRBJ2-3
TGCAGTGCTTCTCGACCGAACACCGGGGAGCTGTTTTTT CSASRPNTGELFF few TRBV20-1 NA TRBJ2-2
TGCGCCAGCAGCGACAATTTGAACACTGAAGCTTTCTTT CASSDNLNTEAFF NA TRBV5-1 NA TRBJ1-1
TGCAGTGCTCCCCCGGGACTCCAGTACCAAGAGACCCAGTACTTC CSAPPGLQYQETQYF few TRBV20-1 NA TRBJ2-5
TGTGCCACCGGGATTCGGGACAGGGCCTACAATGAGCAGTTCTTC CATGIRDRAYNEQFF few TRBV24-1 TRBD1 TRBJ2-1
TGTGCCAGCAGCTTAGCGCCTCCAAGTGACAAAAACATTCAGTACTTC CASSLAPPSDKNIQYF NA TRBV7-8 NA TRBJ2-4
TGTGCCAGCAGTTACAGCAGGGGCGCTTCGGGGCAATGGAACATTCAGTACTTC CASSYSRGASGQWNIQYF NA TRBV12-3/TRBV12-4 NA TRBJ2-4
TGTGCCATCAGTGATACTGGGGTGTCGTATGGCTACACCTTC CAISDTGVSYGYTF NA TRBV10-3 NA TRBJ1-2
TGTGCCACCAGCAACAACAGGGTCAACGAGCAGTACTTC CATSNNRVNEQYF NA TRBV15 NA TRBJ2-7